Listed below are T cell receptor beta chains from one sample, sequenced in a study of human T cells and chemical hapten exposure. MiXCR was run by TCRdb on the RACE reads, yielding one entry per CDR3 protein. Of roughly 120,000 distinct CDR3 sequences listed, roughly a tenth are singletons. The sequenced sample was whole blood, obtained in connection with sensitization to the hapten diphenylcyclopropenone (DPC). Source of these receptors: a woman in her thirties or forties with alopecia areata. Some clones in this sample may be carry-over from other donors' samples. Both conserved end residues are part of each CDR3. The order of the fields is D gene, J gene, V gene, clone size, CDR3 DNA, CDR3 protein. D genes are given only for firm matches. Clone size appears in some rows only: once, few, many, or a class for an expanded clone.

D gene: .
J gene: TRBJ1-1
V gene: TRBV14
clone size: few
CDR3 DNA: TGTGCCAGCAGCACAAGGGGTGGGGTAGGGAACACTGAAGCTTTCTTT
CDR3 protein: CASSTRGGVGNTEAFF

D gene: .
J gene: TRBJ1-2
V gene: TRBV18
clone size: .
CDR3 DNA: TGTGCCAGCTCACCGGGAAATGGATATGGCTACACCTTC
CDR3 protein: CASSPGNGYGYTF

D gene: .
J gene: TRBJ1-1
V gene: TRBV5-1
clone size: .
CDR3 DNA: TGCGCCAGCAGCTTGGCCGCCGGATTGAACACTGAAGCTTTCTTT
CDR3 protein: CASSLAAGLNTEAFF

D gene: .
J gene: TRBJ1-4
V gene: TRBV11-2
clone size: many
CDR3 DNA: TGTGCCAGCCGGGGCCCTGACAGTAATGAAAAACTGTTTTTT
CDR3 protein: CASRGPDSNEKLFF

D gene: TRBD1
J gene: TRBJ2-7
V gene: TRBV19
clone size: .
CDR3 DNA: TGTGCCAGTAGTCTCTCCGGGACAGGGGTCCCCTACGAGCAGTACTTC
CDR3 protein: CASSLSGTGVPYEQYF

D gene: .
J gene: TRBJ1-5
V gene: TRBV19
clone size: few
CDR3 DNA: TGTGCCAGTAGTAGGTCAGGGGGCAATCAGCCCCAGCATTTT
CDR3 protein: CASSRSGGNQPQHF

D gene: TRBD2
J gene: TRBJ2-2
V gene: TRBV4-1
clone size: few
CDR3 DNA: TGCGCCAGCAGCCAAGCCCTAGCGGGAGGTCCGAACACCGGGGAGCTGTTTTTT
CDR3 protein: CASSQALAGGPNTGELFF

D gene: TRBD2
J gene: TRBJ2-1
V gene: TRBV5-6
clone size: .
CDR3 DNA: TGTGCCAGCAGCTCCCCCGGACTAGCCTTCCATGAGCAGTTCTTC
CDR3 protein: CASSSPGLAFHEQFF

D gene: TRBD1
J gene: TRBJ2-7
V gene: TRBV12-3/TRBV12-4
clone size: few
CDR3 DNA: TGTGCCAGCAGCCTACAGGGGGCCCAGTGGAACGAGCAGTACTTC
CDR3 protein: CASSLQGAQWNEQYF

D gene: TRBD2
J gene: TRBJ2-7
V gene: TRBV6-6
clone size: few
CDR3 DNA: TGTGCCAGCAGCATGACTAGCGGGGGGGCCTACGAGCAGTACTTC
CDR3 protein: CASSMTSGGAYEQYF

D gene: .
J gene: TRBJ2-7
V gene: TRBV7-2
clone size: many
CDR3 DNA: TGTGCCAGCAGCTTAGCTGGGGCAGTAAGTTACCCCGAGCAGTACTTC
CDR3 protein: CASSLAGAVSYPEQYF

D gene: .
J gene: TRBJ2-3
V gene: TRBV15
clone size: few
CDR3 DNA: TGTGCCACCACCAAGAGGGGGGGGCCACCAGATACGCAGTATTTT
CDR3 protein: CATTKRGGPPDTQYF

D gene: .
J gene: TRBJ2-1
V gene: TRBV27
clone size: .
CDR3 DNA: TGTGCCAGCAGTCACAGGGTAAATGAGCAGTTCTTC
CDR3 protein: CASSHRVNEQFF

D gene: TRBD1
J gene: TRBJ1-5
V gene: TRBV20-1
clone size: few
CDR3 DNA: TGCAGTGCTAGAGTCGAGGGGGCGTTTAGTCAGCCCCAGCATTTT
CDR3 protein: CSARVEGAFSQPQHF

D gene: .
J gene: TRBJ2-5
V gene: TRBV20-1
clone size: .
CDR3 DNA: TGCAGTGCTGGCGGGGGGACAGACTACCAAGAGACCCAGTACTTC
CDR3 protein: CSAGGGTDYQETQYF

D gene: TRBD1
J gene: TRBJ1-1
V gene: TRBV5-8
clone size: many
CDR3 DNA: TGTGCCAGCAGCCTACCCGGGACAGTGAACACTGAAGCTTTCTTT
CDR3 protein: CASSLPGTVNTEAFF

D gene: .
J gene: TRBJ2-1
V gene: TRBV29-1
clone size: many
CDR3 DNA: TGCAGCGTTGTCCCGGGGTCTAACAATGAGCAGTTCTTC
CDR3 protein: CSVVPGSNNEQFF

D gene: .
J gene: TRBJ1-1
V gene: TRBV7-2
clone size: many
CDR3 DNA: TGTGCCAGCAGCTTAGGCCTGAGGACTGAAGCTTTCTTT
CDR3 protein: CASSLGLRTEAFF

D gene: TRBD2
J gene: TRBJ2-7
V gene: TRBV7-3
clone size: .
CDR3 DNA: TGTGCCAGCAGCTTAAGAGGTACTAGCGGGGCTGAGGAGCAGTACTTC
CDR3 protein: CASSLRGTSGAEEQYF

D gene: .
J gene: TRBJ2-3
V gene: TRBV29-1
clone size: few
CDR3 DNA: TGCAGCGCCCGGCCTGGGGCAGATACGCAGTATTTT
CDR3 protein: CSARPGADTQYF

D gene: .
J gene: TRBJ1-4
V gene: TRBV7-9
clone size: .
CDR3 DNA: TGTGCCAGCACCTCTAATGAAAAACTGTTTTTT
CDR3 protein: CASTSNEKLFF

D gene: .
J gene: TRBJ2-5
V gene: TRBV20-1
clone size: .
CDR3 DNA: TGCAGTGCTAGTTCGGAGACCCAGTACTTC
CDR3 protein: CSASSETQYF

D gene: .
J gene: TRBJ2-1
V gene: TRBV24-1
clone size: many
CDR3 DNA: TGTGCCACCGTAGAACTGGAGGGGGATGAGCAGTTCTTC
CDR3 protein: CATVELEGDEQFF

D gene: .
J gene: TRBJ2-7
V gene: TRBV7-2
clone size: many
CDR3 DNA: TGTGCCAGCAGCTTAGCGCAGGTGACCTCCTACGAGCAGTACTTC
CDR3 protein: CASSLAQVTSYEQYF

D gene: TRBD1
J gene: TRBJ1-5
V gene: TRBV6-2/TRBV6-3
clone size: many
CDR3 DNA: TGTGCCAGCAGTTATCGGCAGGGGGTCAATCAGCCCCAGCATTTT
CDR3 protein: CASSYRQGVNQPQHF

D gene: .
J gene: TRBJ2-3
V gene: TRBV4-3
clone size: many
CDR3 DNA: TGCGCCAGCAGCCAAGTCTGGGGCGCAGATACGCAGTATTTT
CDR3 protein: CASSQVWGADTQYF

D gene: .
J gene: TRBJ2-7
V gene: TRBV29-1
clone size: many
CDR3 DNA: TGCAGCGTCGTCAGGGAACGCGAGCAGTACTTC
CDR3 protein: CSVVREREQYF

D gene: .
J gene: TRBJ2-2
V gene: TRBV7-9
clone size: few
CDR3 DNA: TGTGCCAGCACCAAACCCGGGGGCGCCTACACCGGGGAGCTGTTTTTT
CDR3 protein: CASTKPGGAYTGELFF

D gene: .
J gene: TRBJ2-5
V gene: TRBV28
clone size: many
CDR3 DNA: TGTGCCAGCAGAGCCTCCGGGACAACCCAAGAGACCCAGTACTTC
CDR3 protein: CASRASGTTQETQYF

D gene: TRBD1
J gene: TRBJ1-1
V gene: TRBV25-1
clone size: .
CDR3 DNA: TGTGCCAGCAGTGAGGGCAGGGGGGGCACTGAAGCTTTCTTT
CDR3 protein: CASSEGRGGTEAFF

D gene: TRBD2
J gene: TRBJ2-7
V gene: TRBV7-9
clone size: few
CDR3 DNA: TGTGCCAGCAGCTCCGCCTTAGCGGGGGGAGCGAGCTCCTACGAGCAGTACTTC
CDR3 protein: CASSSALAGGASSYEQYF

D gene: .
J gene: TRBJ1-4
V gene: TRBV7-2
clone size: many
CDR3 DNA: TGTGCCAGCAGCTCACAGGGTGGGATACGGGAAAAACTGTTTTTT
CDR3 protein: CASSSQGGIREKLFF

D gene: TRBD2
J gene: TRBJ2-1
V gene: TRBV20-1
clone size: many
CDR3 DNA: TGCAGTGCTCCTACCTACTTGGCGGGGGGGCCTGTTGAGCAGTTCTTC
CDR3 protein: CSAPTYLAGGPVEQFF

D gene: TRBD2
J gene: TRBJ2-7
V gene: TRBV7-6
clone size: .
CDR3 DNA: TGTGCCAGCAGCCCCGGGACTAGCAGATACTACGAGCAGTACTTC
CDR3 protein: CASSPGTSRYYEQYF

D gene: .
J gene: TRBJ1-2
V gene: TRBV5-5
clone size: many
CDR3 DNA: TGTGCCAGCTTGGGGGGACATGTCAATGGCTACACCTTC
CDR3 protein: CASLGGHVNGYTF

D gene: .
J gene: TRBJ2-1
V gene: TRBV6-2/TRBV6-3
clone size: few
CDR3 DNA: TGTGCCAGCAGTTATCCCAACAATGAGCAGTTCTTC
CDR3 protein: CASSYPNNEQFF

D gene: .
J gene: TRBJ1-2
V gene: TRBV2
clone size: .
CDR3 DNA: TGTTTCCAGGGAGGAGGCTATGGCTACACCTTC
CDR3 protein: CFQGGGYGYTF

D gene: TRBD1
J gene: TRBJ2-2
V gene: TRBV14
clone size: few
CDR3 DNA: TGTGCCAGCAGCCAACGGACAGGGACGAACACCGGGGAGCTGTTTTTT
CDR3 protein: CASSQRTGTNTGELFF

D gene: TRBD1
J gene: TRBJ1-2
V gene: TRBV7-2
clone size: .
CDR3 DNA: TGTGCCAGCAGCAGATCCGGGACAGGGGCGGTGAGCTACACCTTC
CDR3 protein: CASSRSGTGAVSYTF

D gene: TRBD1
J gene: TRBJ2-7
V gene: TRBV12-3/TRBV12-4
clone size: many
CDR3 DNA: TGCGCCAGCAGTAAGCACCCGGGACAGGGGGACTACGAGCAGTACTTC
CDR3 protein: CASSKHPGQGDYEQYF

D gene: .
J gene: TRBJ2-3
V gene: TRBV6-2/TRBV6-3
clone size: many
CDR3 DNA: TGTGCCAGCAGTCGACGCGATACGCAGTATTTT
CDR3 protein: CASSRRDTQYF

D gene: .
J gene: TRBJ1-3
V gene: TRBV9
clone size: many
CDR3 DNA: TGTGCCAGCAGCGGACGACCGTCTGGGGACACCATATATTTT
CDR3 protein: CASSGRPSGDTIYF

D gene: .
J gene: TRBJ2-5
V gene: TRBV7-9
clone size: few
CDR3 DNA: TGTGCCAGCAGCTCCGGGGAAGAGACCCAGTACTTC
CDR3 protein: CASSSGEETQYF

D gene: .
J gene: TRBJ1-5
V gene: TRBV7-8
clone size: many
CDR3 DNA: TGTGCCAGCAGCTTAGGGCGGGACAAGTATCAGCCCCAGCATTTT
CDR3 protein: CASSLGRDKYQPQHF

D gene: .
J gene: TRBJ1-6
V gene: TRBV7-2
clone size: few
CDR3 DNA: TGTGCCAGCAGCTTAGACGCGGCAGTCTATAATTCACCCCTCCACTTT
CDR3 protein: CASSLDAAVYNSPLHF

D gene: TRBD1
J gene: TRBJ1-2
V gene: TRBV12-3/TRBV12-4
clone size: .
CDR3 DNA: TGTGCCAGCACCTACTGGGACAGGGCGGGAGGCTACACCTTC
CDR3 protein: CASTYWDRAGGYTF

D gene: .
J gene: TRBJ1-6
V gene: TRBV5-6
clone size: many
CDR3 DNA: TGTGCCAGCAGCTCCCCCCCTTCACCCCTCCACTTT
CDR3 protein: CASSSPPSPLHF

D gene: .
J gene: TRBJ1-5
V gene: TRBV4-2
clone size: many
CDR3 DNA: TGTGCCAGCAGCCAAGGGGCCGCCCAGCCCCAGCATTTT
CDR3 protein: CASSQGAAQPQHF

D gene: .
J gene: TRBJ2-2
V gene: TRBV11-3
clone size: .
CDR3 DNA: TGTGCCAGCAGCTTAGAGTCGAGGTCGGGCACCGGGGAGCTGTTTTTT
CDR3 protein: CASSLESRSGTGELFF

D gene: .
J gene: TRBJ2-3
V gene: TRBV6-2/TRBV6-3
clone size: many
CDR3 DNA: TGTGCCAGCAGTTACAAGAACACACTCCCCACAGATACGCAGTATTTT
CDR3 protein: CASSYKNTLPTDTQYF

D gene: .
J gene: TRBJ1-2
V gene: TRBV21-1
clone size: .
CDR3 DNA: TGTGCCAGCAGCAAAGAAGTTGGGGACGGATATGGCTACACCTTC
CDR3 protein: CASSKEVGDGYGYTF

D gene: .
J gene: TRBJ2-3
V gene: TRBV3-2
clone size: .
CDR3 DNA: TGTGCCAGCAGCCAAGATCCGGGACAGAGACGCACAGATACGCAGTATTTT
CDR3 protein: CASSQDPGQRRTDTQYF

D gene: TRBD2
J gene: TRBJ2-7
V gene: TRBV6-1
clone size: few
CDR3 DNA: TGTGCCAGCTTACCACTCAGCGGGGGGGCCACCCAGCAGTACTTC
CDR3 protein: CASLPLSGGATQQYF

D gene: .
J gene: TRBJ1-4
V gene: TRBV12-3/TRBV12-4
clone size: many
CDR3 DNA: TGTGCCAGCACCCATTCAGGACAGCCCTGGGAAAAACTGTTTTTT
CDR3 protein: CASTHSGQPWEKLFF

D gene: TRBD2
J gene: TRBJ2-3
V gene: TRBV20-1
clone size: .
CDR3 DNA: TGCAGTGCTAGTTTGGGGCTAGCGGGTGACTTGAGGAGCACAGATACGCAGTATTTT
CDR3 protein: CSASLGLAGDLRSTDTQYF

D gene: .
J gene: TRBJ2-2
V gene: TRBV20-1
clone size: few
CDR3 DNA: TGCAGTGCTAGACGGGGGGCGGGCACCGGGGAGCTGTTTTTT
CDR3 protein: CSARRGAGTGELFF

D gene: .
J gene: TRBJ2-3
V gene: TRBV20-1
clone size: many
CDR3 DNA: TGCAGTGTATCAGATACGCAGTATTTT
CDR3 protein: CSVSDTQYF

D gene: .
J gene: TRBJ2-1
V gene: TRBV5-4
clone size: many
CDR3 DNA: TGTGCCAGCAGCTACAGGACTGGGAACTACAATGAGCAGTTCTTC
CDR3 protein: CASSYRTGNYNEQFF

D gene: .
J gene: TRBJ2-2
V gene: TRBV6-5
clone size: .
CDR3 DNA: TGTGCCAGCAGTCCATTATTCGGGGAGCTGTTTTTT
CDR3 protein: CASSPLFGELFF